This is a list of T cell receptor beta chains from one sample in a study of T cell responses to AZD1222 COVID-19 vaccine. Measured with immunoSEQ multiplex PCR; TCRdb has only the in-frame clones, and not every one. This table holds 150,000 or so clones, less than 90% found once. This specimen consisted of peripheral blood, obtained on day 0 of MenACWY control vaccination. These receptors were obtained from an adult in good health. The CDR3 runs from the conserved cysteine through the conserved F or W. A D gene is named only where the DNA matches it firmly. Clone sizes are given selectively: once, few, many, or a class where the clone is expanded.

>15|TRBJ2-3|once|TRBV5-1|.
TGCGCCAGCAGCTTCGAGAAAGGGGTGTCAGATACGCAGTATTTT
CASSFEKGVSDTQYF
>15|TRBJ2-2|once|TRBV11-2|.
TGTGCCAGCAGCCCGGACGGCGGGTATGTCGGGGAGCTGTTTTTT
CASSPDGGYVGELFF
>14|TRBJ1-1|.|TRBV10-3|TRBD1
TGTGCCATCAGTGAGACAGGGGAGTCCACTGAAGCTTTCTTT
CAISETGESTEAFF
>15|TRBJ1-2|.|TRBV6-5|.
TGTGCCAGCACCATAAAAAGGGGACGGGACTATGGCTACACCTTC
CASTIKRGRDYGYTF
>19|TRBJ2-7|.|TRBV6-2/TRBV6-3|TRBD1
TGTGCCAGCAGTTTTAACAAGGAAAAATGGGACAGGGTGGAATACGAGCAGTACTTC
CASSFNKEKWDRVEYEQYF
>14|TRBJ1-5|.|TRBV19|TRBD1
TGTGCCAGTAGTATAACGGGACAGGGCGGACCCCAGCATTTT
CASSITGQGGPQHF
>19|TRBJ2-5|.|TRBV11-3|.
TGTGCCAGCAGCTTTTTTTCTCAGGTGGGACTCACGCTACCAGAGACCCAGTACTTC
CASSFFSQVGLTLPETQYF
>13|TRBJ2-1|.|TRBV24-1|.
TGTGCCACCAGTGACCTCGACAGGAATGAGCAGTTCTTC
CATSDLDRNEQFF
>14|TRBJ1-3|.|TRBV7-8|TRBD1
TGTGCCAGCAGTCGGACAGGGCCTGGAAACACCATATATTTT
CASSRTGPGNTIYF
>17|TRBJ2-1|.|TRBV15|.
TGTGCCACCAGCAGAGATAGGGGTTCTAGCTCCTACAATGAGCAGTTCTTC
CATSRDRGSSSYNEQFF
>14|TRBJ1-3|.|TRBV19|.
TGTGCCAGTAGTATGGGGACGGCCCGAAACACCATATATTTT
CASSMGTARNTIYF
>16|TRBJ2-4|once|TRBV18|TRBD2
TGTGCCAGCTCCGATGGGACTAGCGGGGCCAAAAACATTCAGTACTTC
CASSDGTSGAKNIQYF
>17|TRBJ1-2|few|TRBV28|TRBD1
TGTGCCAGCAGTTTAAGTGTGATTAGGGGACAGCACTATGGCTACACCTTC
CASSLSVIRGQHYGYTF
>15|TRBJ2-2|.|TRBV5-1|TRBD1
TGCGCCAGCAGCACCGGACAGGGGAACACCGGGGAGCTGTTTTTT
CASSTGQGNTGELFF
>15|TRBJ1-5|few|TRBV3-1/TRBV3-2|TRBD1
TGTGCCAGCAGCCAGGGACAGGGTTACGGCCAGCCCCAGCATTTT
CASSQGQGYGQPQHF
>15|TRBJ2-1|.|TRBV15|TRBD2
TGTGCCACCAGCCAACTAGCGGGAGTGTCAGGGAGGCAGTTCTTC
CATSQLAGVSGRQFF
>13|TRBJ2-3|.|TRBV19|.
TGTGCCAGTAGTACAGCCATGTCGGATACGCAGTATTTT
CASSTAMSDTQYF
>16|TRBJ2-5|.|TRBV5-6|TRBD2
TGTGCCAGCAGCTTTGGACTAGCGGGGATCCAAGAGACCCAGTACTTC
CASSFGLAGIQETQYF